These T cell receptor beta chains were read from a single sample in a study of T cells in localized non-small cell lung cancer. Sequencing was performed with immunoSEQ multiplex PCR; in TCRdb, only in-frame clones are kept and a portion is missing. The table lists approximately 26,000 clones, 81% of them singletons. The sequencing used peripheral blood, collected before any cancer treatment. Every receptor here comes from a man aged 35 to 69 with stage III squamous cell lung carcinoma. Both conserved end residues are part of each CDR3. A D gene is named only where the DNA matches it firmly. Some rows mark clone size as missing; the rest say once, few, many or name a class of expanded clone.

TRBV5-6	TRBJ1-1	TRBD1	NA	CASSLGAGGETFF	TGTGCCAGCAGCTTGGGAGCAGGGGGAGAAACTTTCTTT
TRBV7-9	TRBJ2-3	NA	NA	CASSFGDTDTQYF	TGTGCCAGCAGCTTTGGCGACACAGATACGCAGTATTTT
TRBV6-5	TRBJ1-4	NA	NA	CASSYSGAANEKLFF	TGTGCCAGCAGTTACTCCGGGGCCGCGAATGAAAAACTGTTTTTT
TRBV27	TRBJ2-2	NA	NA	CASSLSGAGELFF	TGTGCCAGCAGTTTGTCGGGGGCCGGGGAGCTGTTTTTT
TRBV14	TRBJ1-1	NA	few	CASSHAPPYRNTEAFF	TGTGCCAGCAGCCATGCGCCCCCCTACAGAAACACTGAAGCTTTCTTT
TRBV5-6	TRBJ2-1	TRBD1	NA	CASSLPGTGLYNEQFF	TGTGCCAGCAGCCTTCCCGGGACAGGCCTCTACAATGAGCAGTTCTTC
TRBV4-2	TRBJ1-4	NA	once	CASSQDLNEKLFF	TGTGCCAGCAGCCAAGATTTGAACGAAAAACTGTTTTTT
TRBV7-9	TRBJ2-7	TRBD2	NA	CASSLDFGTSGSYEQYF	TGTGCCAGCAGCTTAGATTTTGGGACTAGCGGGAGTTACGAGCAGTACTTC
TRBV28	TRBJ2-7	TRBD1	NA	CASTLPGDRAYEQYF	TGTGCCAGCACCCTCCCAGGGGACAGAGCCTACGAGCAGTACTTC
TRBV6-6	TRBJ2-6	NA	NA	CASSYSRGSGANVLTF	TGTGCCAGCAGTTACTCGCGGGGCTCTGGGGCCAACGTCCTGACTTTC
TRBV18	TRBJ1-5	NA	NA	CASSPGRSPQPQHF	TGTGCCAGCTCACCCGGACGTAGCCCTCAGCCCCAGCATTTT
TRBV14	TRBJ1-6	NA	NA	CASSRGWDSPLHF	TGTGCCAGCAGCCGGGGCTGGGATTCACCCCTCCACTTT
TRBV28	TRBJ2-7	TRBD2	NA	CASSFGGLASGYEQYF	TGTGCCAGCAGTTTTGGCGGGCTGGCTAGCGGTTACGAGCAGTACTTC
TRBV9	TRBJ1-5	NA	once	CASSSIEGQPQHF	TGTGCCAGCAGCTCCATCGAGGGACAGCCCCAGCATTTT
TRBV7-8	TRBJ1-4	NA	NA	CASSLEAGLYEKLFF	TGTGCCAGCAGCTTAGAGGCCGGGTTGTACGAAAAACTGTTTTTT
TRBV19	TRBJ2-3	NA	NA	CASTPLGASTDTQYF	TGTGCCAGTACCCCGCTGGGGGCTAGCACAGATACGCAGTATTTT
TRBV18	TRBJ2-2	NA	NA	CASSPKTENTGELFF	TGTGCCAGCTCACCGAAGACAGAAAACACCGGGGAGCTGTTTTTT
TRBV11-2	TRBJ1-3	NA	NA	CASSPAWTAGNTIYF	TGTGCCAGCAGCCCAGCTTGGACAGCTGGAAACACCATATATTTT
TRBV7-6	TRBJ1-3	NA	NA	CASSDPGESGNTIYF	TGTGCCAGCAGCGACCCGGGGGAATCTGGAAACACCATATATTTT
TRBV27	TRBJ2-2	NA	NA	CASSFTHRTGELFF	TGTGCCAGCAGTTTTACGCACCGCACCGGGGAGCTGTTTTTT
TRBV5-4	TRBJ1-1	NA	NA	CASSSTVMNTEAFF	TGTGCCAGCAGCTCAACAGTCATGAACACTGAAGCTTTCTTT
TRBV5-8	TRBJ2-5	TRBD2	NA	CASSLERGGLRETQYF	TGTGCCAGCAGCTTGGAGCGGGGGGGGCTGCGGGAGACCCAGTACTTC
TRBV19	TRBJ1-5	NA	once	CASSVGTGNQPQHF	TGTGCCAGTAGTGTCGGGACGGGGAATCAGCCCCAGCATTTT
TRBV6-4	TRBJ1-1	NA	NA	CASSSDLNTEAFF	TGTGCCAGCAGCTCGGACTTGAACACTGAAGCTTTCTTT
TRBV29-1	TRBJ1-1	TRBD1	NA	CSSGGIEVEGEAFF	TGCAGCTCAGGGGGGATCGAGGTTGAGGGGGAAGCTTTCTTT
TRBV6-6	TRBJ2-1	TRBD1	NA	CASSNRDRGSDEQFF	TGTGCCAGCAGTAACCGGGACAGGGGAAGCGATGAGCAGTTCTTC
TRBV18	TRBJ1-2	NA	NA	CASSPGPPYYTF	TGTGCCAGCTCACCAGGGCCCCCGTACTACACCTTC
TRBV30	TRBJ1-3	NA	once	CAWKGENFPGNTIYF	TGTGCCTGGAAGGGAGAGAATTTTCCTGGAAACACCATATATTTT
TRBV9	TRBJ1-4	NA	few	CASSVDNREAFF	TGTGCCAGCAGCGTAGATAACAGGGAGGCGTTTTTT
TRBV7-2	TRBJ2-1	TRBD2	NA	CASSPSSGGAREQFF	TGTGCCAGCAGCCCCTCTAGCGGGGGGGCCAGGGAGCAGTTCTTC
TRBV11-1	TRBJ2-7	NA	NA	CASSLTSYEQYF	TGTGCCAGCAGCCTTACTAGCTACGAGCAGTACTTC
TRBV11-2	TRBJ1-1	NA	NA	CASSFRGLTEAFF	TGTGCCAGCAGCTTCAGGGGTCTTACTGAAGCTTTCTTT
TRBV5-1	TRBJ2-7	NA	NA	CASSLTGDYQQYF	TGCGCCAGCAGCTTGACGGGAGACTACCAGCAGTACTTC
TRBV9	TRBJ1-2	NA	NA	CASSVDGGFNGYTF	TGTGCCAGCAGCGTAGACGGCGGGTTTAATGGCTACACCTTC
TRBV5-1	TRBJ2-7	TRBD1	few	CASSSTGGWEQYF	TGCGCCAGCAGTTCTACAGGGGGCTGGGAGCAGTACTTC
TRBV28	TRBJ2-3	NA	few	CASSLFVTDTQYF	TGTGCCAGCAGTTTGTTCGTCACAGATACGCAGTATTTT
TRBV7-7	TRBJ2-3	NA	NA	CASSFSDVGTQYF	TGTGCCAGCAGCTTTAGCGACGTAGGTACGCAGTATTTT
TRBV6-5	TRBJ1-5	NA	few	CASSYSTAGQSPQHF	TGTGCCAGCAGTTACTCAACGGCGGGCCAGTCGCCCCAGCATTTT
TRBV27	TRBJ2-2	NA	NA	CASSLSLTGELFF	TGTGCCAGCAGTTTATCCCTGACCGGGGAGCTGTTTTTT
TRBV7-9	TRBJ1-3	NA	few	CASSPDRGGWSGNTIYF	TGTGCCAGCAGCCCGGACCGGGGAGGTTGGTCTGGAAACACCATATATTTT
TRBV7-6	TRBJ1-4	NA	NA	CASSLAGTNEKLFF	TGTGCCAGCAGCTTGGCGGGAACTAATGAAAAACTGTTTTTT
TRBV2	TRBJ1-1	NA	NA	CASSAQSLNTEAFF	TGTGCCAGCAGTGCCCAAAGCCTGAACACTGAAGCTTTCTTT
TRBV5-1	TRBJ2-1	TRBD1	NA	CASSTEQGKNEQFF	TGCGCCAGCAGCACCGAACAGGGGAAGAATGAGCAGTTCTTC
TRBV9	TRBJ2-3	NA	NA	CASSTRTVAADTQYF	TGTGCCAGCAGCACCCGGACAGTCGCGGCAGATACGCAGTATTTT
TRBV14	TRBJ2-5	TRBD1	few	CASSQVDRGRETQYF	TGTGCCAGCAGCCAAGTGGACAGGGGACGGGAGACCCAGTACTTC
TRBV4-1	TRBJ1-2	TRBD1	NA	CASSQGSHTLTGSNGYTF	TGCGCCAGCAGCCAAGGTTCTCACACCTTGACAGGGAGCAATGGCTACACCTTC
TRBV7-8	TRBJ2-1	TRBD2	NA	CASSLRWLAGSYFF	TGTGCCAGCAGCTTACGTTGGCTAGCGGGGAGTTATTTCTTC
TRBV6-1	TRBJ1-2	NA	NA	CATLPGVAGYTF	TGTGCCACCCTCCCGGGGGTCGCTGGCTACACCTTC
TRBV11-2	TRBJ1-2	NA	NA	CASSLSSYNYGYTF	TGTGCCAGCAGCTTATCGAGCTATAACTATGGCTACACCTTC
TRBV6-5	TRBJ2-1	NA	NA	CASSYSKAFNEQFF	TGTGCCAGCAGTTACTCGAAGGCATTCAATGAGCAGTTCTTC
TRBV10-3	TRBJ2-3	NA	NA	CAISEEEGTLEDTQYF	TGTGCCATCAGTGAGGAGGAGGGGACCCTCGAAGATACGCAGTATTTT
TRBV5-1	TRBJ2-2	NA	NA	CASSGEGRRTGELFF	TGCGCCAGCAGCGGTGAGGGGAGGAGGACCGGGGAGCTGTTTTTT
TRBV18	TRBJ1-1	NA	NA	CASSPRSGTPMNTEAFF	TGTGCCAGCTCACCACGTTCCGGGACACCCATGAACACTGAAGCTTTCTTT